This T cell receptor (beta chain) came from a study of CD4+ T cells in melanoma (dated by TCRdb to the early 2020s). As for the study more broadly: Neoantigen-specific CD4+ T cells in human melanoma were investigated in the study.

Library method: the immunoSEQ multiplex PCR assay. Sourced from immuneACCESS, this table was stored by TCRdb with only in-frame sequences that have V and J called. A share of the clones is absent; for the studies checked, an unresolved V gene accounts for under half, and the remainder has no known explanation. The sample includes approximately 9,500 clones, with around 84% observed a single time. The top ten clonotypes cover 20% to 25% of the sample. Paper-wide results and their limitations: According to the report, neoantigen-specific CD4+ T cells in melanoma displayed diverse differentiation states. The report described a correlation between neoantigen-specific CD4+ T cells and the function of CD8+ T cells, macrophages and B cells.

The donors were people with melanoma. About this clone: What this receptor recognizes is not known. No quality values exist for individual bases; no much larger clone is one base distant.

Taken from the germline V gene, the CDR1 and CDR2 loops are SGHVS and FQNEAQ. V was cut back by 1 base and J by 9 bases, leaving a gap of 13 bases between them. From its cysteine to its phenylalanine, the CDR3 spans 15 amino acids. Only the CDR3 region is kept as DNA, spanning 45 bases read in frame from base 1. The receptor was isolated from a human donor with melanoma. Recombination joined TRBV7-8 with TRBJ1-6; the D gene lacks a confident call. Input material: cells from a culture (not recorded whether cultured in vitro). The nucleotide sequence reads TGTGCCAGCAGCTTAGGAATGGTGATGGGTTCACCCCTCCACTTT. Translated, this is CASSLGMVMGSPLHF.